The 32 T cell receptor beta chains presented below share a single source sample, sequenced in a study of somatic mutations in cytotoxic T cells in rheumatoid arthritis. Repertoires were generated with immunoSEQ multiplex PCR, while TCRdb's copy carries only in-frame clones and drops some. The table has 8,500 to 11,000 clones, about four fifths seen once. Material: CD8+ T cells sorted from blood. All receptors derive from a woman between 45 and 65 years old in good health.

The genes are TRBV6-6 and TRBJ2-5; D gene unclear. V dropped 3 bases and J dropped 5 bases, with 7 bases sitting between them. Germline V gene sequence: CDR1 MNHNY, CDR2 SVGAGI (reference sequence). The CDR3 totals 12 residues. DNA of the CDR3: TGTGCCAGCAGTTATGCGGAGGAGACCCAGTACTTC. Translation gives CASSYAEETQYF.

By share, this clone ranks as large. The chain recombines TRBV11-2 with TRBJ2-1; 9 nucleotides agree with TRBD1. Germline-derived CDR1 and CDR2 are SGHAT and FQNNGV. This CDR3 is 14 amino acids long. The ends lost 5 bases at V and 6 bases at J; junction bases unmatched: 5. CDR3 in DNA: TGTGCCAGCAGCGGGGACAGGGTCCTCAATGAGCAGTTCTTC. Its protein product is CASSGDRVLNEQFF.

This sequence joins TRBV4-3 and TRBJ2-1, with D possibly matching TRBD1 (5 bases). Germline V CDR1 and CDR2: LGHNA, YSLEER. Trimming took 0 bases from V and 0 from J, leaving 15 bases between them. The CDR3 has 18 residues. The CDR3: CASSQDRGGASSYNEQFF. As DNA, the CDR3 is TGCGCCAGCAGCCAAGATAGGGGCGGAGCGAGCTCCTACAATGAGCAGTTCTTC.

The V gene is TRBV4-2, the J gene TRBJ2-7; 7 bases are shared with TRBD2. The CDR3 spans 15 residues. The V gene's germline CDR1 is LGHNA and CDR2 YNFKEQ. The junction had 7 bases not matched to a gene; V was cut back by 0 bases and J by 5 bases. The chain's CDR3 is CASSQDRRGRDEQYF. As DNA, the CDR3 is TGTGCCAGCAGCCAAGATAGGCGGGGGAGGGACGAGCAGTACTTC.

The rearrangement uses TRBV14 and TRBJ2-7; perhaps TRBD2 as D (5 bases). The CDR3 length is 14 residues. The V gene lost 8 bases and the J gene lost 3 bases, with 17 bases spanning the gap. Germline V gives CDR1 SGHDN, CDR2 FVKESK. CDR3 in amino acids: CASHQSGRFYEQYF. CDR3 DNA: TGTGCCAGCCACCAGAGCGGACGCTTCTACGAGCAGTACTTC. Combining the CDR3 with reference TRBV14 and TRBJ2-7 gives the whole variable domain EAGVTQFPSHSVIEKGQTVTLRCDPISGHDNLYWYRRVMGKEIKFLLHFVKESKQDESGMPNNRFLAERTGGTYSTLKVQPAELEDSGVYFCASHQSGRFYEQYFGPGTRLTVT.

Sample share makes this clone medium-sized (0.01 to 0.1%). This CDR3 reads CASSQDWTGFGGAKNIQYF. The DNA for the CDR3 is TGCGCCAGCAGCCAAGACTGGACAGGGTTTGGGGGAGCCAAAAACATTCAGTACTTC. The genes are TRBV4-3 and TRBJ2-4, with 8 bases lining up with TRBD1. V was pared by 0 bases and J by 0 bases, with 10 bases of the junction left unmatched. The CDR3 has 19 residues. The germline V gene has CDR1 LGHNA and CDR2 YSLEER.

The rearrangement uses TRBV5-4 and TRBJ2-7, with D possibly TRBD1 on 6 matching bases. This CDR3 comprises 13 residues. In germline, CDR1 is SGHNT, CDR2 YYREEE (reference sequence). Deletions cut 3 bases from V and 3 bases from J, with 10 bases between. The CDR3 spells CASSSGQNYEQYF. The CDR3 nucleotides read TGTGCCAGCAGCTCCGGACAGAACTACGAGCAGTACTTC.

The chain joins TRBV4-2 to TRBJ2-7, with D uncertain. The CDR3 is made up of 13 amino acids. Trimming stripped 0 bases from V and 2 bases from J, with 5 bases between. Per the germline V gene, CDR1 is LGHNA and CDR2 is YNFKEQ. The CDR3 DNA is TGTGCCAGCAGCCAAGATCGAGCCTACGAGCAGTACTTC. It specifies CASSQDRAYEQYF.

This clone was seen only once. Other nucleotide sequences in the sample specify the same CDR3. The genes are TRBV7-2 and TRBJ2-7, with 8 bases that match TRBD1. The junction had 7 bases not matched to a gene; V was cut back by 5 bases and J by 7 bases. CDR1 and CDR2 (germline): SGHTA, FQGNSA. The CDR3 totals 13 residues. The CDR3 loop reads CASSPDRGHEQYF. The CDR3 DNA reads as TGTGCCAGCAGCCCCGACAGGGGCCATGAGCAGTACTTC.

CDR3 in amino acids: CASSLGVASTDTQYF. In DNA form, the CDR3 reads TGCGCCAGCAGCTTGGGAGTAGCGAGCACAGATACGCAGTATTTT. The chain joins TRBV5-1 to TRBJ2-3, with D perhaps TRBD2 (5 bases). This CDR3 contains 15 residues. Germline CDR1 reads SGHRS; CDR2 reads YFSETQ. Trimming left V 0 bases short and J 0 bases short, with 8 bases between.

The rearrangement joins TRBV27 to TRBJ2-5; TRBD2 matches 16 bases. J gave up 3 bases and V 4 bases, and 11 bases lay outside the gene matches. CDR1 and CDR2 from the germline V gene are MNHEY and SMNVEV (reference sequence). The CDR3 is made up of 19 amino acids. The DNA of the CDR3 is TGTGCCAGCAGTTCCGCCGGGACTAGCGGGGGGGCGGGTAAAGAGACCCAGTACTTC. It translates to CASSSAGTSGGAGKETQYF.

The gene calls are TRBV7-9 and TRBJ2-5, with no clear D. The germline V and J ends were trimmed by 6 bases and 5 bases, with 7 bases remaining between them. This CDR3 has 11 amino acids. In germline, CDR1 is SEHNR, CDR2 FQNEAQ (reference sequence). The CDR3 reads CASSREETQYF. The CDR3 nucleotides are TGTGCCAGCAGTCGAGAGGAGACCCAGTACTTC.

The J gene is TRBJ1-1, the V gene TRBV5-5, with no clear D. The germline V gene encodes CDR1 SGHKS and CDR2 YYEKEE (reference sequence). The V end was cut by 4 bases, the J end by 1 base, with 8 bases between. The CDR3 length is 13 residues. The CDR3 protein is CASSPPGNTEAFF. The DNA for the CDR3 is TGTGCCAGCAGCCCCCCAGGGAACACTGAAGCTTTCTTT.

The J gene is TRBJ2-2, the V gene TRBV19; D not certain. There are 11 residues in the CDR3. With 5 bases removed from V and 8 bases from J, the gap between germline ends came to 6 bases. Germline CDR1 is LNHDA and CDR2 is SQIVND (reference sequence). The CDR3 DNA reads as TGTGCCAGTAGTGTCGGGGGGGAGCTGTTTTTT. It specifies CASSVGGELFF.

This sequence joins TRBV21-1 and TRBJ2-7; the DNA was not used to check the table's D call, TRBD1. TRBV21-1 is annotated as a pseudogene. The CDR3 is 17 residues long. The CDR3 sequence is CASSKVKGQVFCHEQYF. CDR3 bases: TGTGCCAGCAGCAAGGTCAAGGGACAGGTGTTTTGCCACGAGCAGTACTTC.

The V gene is TRBV5-4, the J gene TRBJ1-2; D call uncertain. V lost 0 bases and J 5 bases, leaving 11 bases between the germline ends. Germline V gene lookup returns CDR1 SGHNT and CDR2 YYREEE (reference sequence). This CDR3 comprises 14 residues. CDR3 sequence (DNA): TGTGCCAGCAGCTTGGAAGCGGCCCCTTATGGCTACACCTTC. Protein sequence: CASSLEAAPYGYTF.

The rearrangement uses TRBV27 and TRBJ2-5; tentatively, D is TRBD2 (5 bases). The CDR3 is made up of 13 amino acids. CDR1 and CDR2 from the germline V gene are MNHEY and SMNVEV (reference sequence). V was cut by 4 bases and J by 9 bases, with 15 bases left in between. For the CDR3, the DNA is TGTGCCAGCAGTTCCGCCTGGGAAGCGGCCCAGTACTTC. This encodes CASSSAWEAAQYF.

This clone showed up just a few times. The rearrangement links TRBV27 to TRBJ1-1; maybe TRBD1 (5 bases). V lost 6 bases and J 11 bases, leaving 19 bases between the germline ends. CDR1 is MNHEY and CDR2 is SMNVEV in the germline V gene (reference sequence). This CDR3 region has 13 residues. CDR3 sequence reads: CASSLRRRGRAFF. In nucleotides, the CDR3 is TGTGCCAGCAGCCTTCGAAGGAGGGGTAGGGCTTTCTTT.

The chain links TRBV28 to TRBJ2-3; tentatively, D is TRBD1 (6 bases). Germline CDR1 MDHEN, CDR2 SYDVKM. With 4 bases removed from V and 5 bases from J, the gap between germline ends came to 19 bases. This CDR3 has 16 amino acids. In nucleotides, the CDR3 is TGTGCCAGCAGTTATGATACAGGGCCCAAACAAGATACGCAGTATTTT. Amino acid sequence: CASSYDTGPKQDTQYF. Complete variable domain (other parts from reference TRBV28 and TRBJ2-3): DVKVTQSSRYLVKRTGEKVFLECVQDMDHENMFWYRQDPGLGLRLIYFSYDVKMKEKGDIPEGYSVSREKKERFSLILESASTNQTSMYLCASSYDTGPKQDTQYFGPGTRLTVL.

The rearrangement links TRBV27 to TRBJ2-5; the match to TRBD2 covers 9 bases. V trimming: 4 bases; J trimming: 6 bases; junction bases outside the gene matches: 9. The germline V gene encodes CDR1 MNHEY and CDR2 SMNVEV (reference sequence). There are 15 residues in the CDR3. The CDR3 DNA sequence: TGTGCCAGCAGTTGGTCTAGCGGGAATCAAAAGACCCAGTACTTC. This sequence encodes CASSWSSGNQKTQYF.

The chain carries TRBV6-6 and TRBJ1-4; 10 nucleotides line up with TRBD1. After removal of 7 bases from V and 13 bases from J, the junction contained 12 bases not matched to a gene. The CDR3 totals 14 residues. Germline assignment: CDR1 MNHNY and CDR2 SVGAGI (reference sequence). CDR3 in amino acids: CASIGGTGARGLFF. CDR3 nucleotide sequence: TGTGCCAGCATAGGCGGGACAGGGGCCCGGGGACTGTTTTTT.

The chain combines TRBV4-2 with TRBJ2-1; no reliable D call. CDR1 and CDR2 from the germline V gene are LGHNA and YNFKEQ. V lost 0 bases and J lost 5, with 8 bases in between. This CDR3 contains 14 residues. The CDR3 DNA reads as TGTGCCAGCAGCCAAGATCCGTCGGACAATGAGCAGTTCTTC. Protein: CASSQDPSDNEQFF.

This clone was found a few times. The chain links TRBV4-2 to TRBJ2-3, with 9 bases that match TRBD2. The length of the CDR3 is 16 residues. Germline CDR1 is LGHNA and CDR2 is YNFKEQ. V was pared by 0 bases and J by 7 bases, with 8 bases of the junction left unmatched. The CDR3 coding sequence is TGTGCCAGCAGCCAAGATCTGGCTAGCGGGACATATACGCAGTATTTT. Translated, it gives CASSQDLASGTYTQYF.

The rearrangement links TRBV29-1 to TRBJ2-7; D might be TRBD2 (7 bases). Trimming took 2 bases from V and 6 from J, leaving 17 bases between them. The CDR3 extends over 14 amino acids. The germline CDR1 and CDR2 sequences are SQVTM and ANQGSEA. CDR3 bases: TGCAGCGTTGAATGGGATCGGGGGGCGGGCGAGCAGTACTTC. Translating gives CSVEWDRGAGEQYF.

This chain joins TRBV9 and TRBJ2-1; 8 bases agree with TRBD2. V lost 0 bases and J lost 3; bases outside the gene matches: 2. CDR1 is SGDLS, CDR2 YYNGEE, per germline. The CDR3 has 15 amino acids. This chain's CDR3 is CASSVGAGGYNEQFF. As DNA, the CDR3 is TGTGCCAGCAGCGTAGGGGCGGGAGGCTACAATGAGCAGTTCTTC.

The V call is TRBV4-3, the J call TRBJ2-6; D call uncertain. CDR3 length equals 16 residues. Germline values: CDR1 LGHNA, CDR2 YSLEER. V shed 0 bases and J shed 0 bases, with 6 bases lying between them. DNA of the CDR3: TGCGCCAGCAGCCAAGATCACAGCTCTGGGGCCAACGTCCTGACTTTC. Its translation: CASSQDHSSGANVLTF.

The chain joins TRBV5-5 to TRBJ2-2, with D tentatively TRBD2 (5 bases). Per the germline V gene, CDR1 is SGHKS and CDR2 is YYEKEE (reference sequence). Trimming took 0 bases from V and 5 from J, leaving 8 bases between them. The CDR3 has 14 amino acids. The CDR3 sequence: CASSLATGTGELFF. CDR3 nucleotides: TGTGCCAGCAGCTTGGCCACGGGAACCGGGGAGCTGTTTTTT.

This clone was seen just once. The chain couples TRBV15 to TRBJ1-5; a weak D match, TRBD1 (5 bases). Deletions cut 3 bases from V and 4 bases from J, with 10 bases between. The CDR3 runs 14 residues. CDR1 LNHNV and CDR2 YYDKDF come from the germline V gene (reference sequence). CDR3 in amino acids: CATSRRGTNQPQHF. The CDR3 region has the DNA TGTGCCACCAGCAGGCGGGGGACTAATCAGCCCCAGCATTTT.

V and J are TRBV4-1 and TRBJ2-2, with 9 bases matching TRBD1. This CDR3 is built from 16 residues. CDR1 is MGHRA, CDR2 YSYEKL, per germline. Germline trimming cut 1 base from V and 3 bases from J; bases unmatched to any gene: 3. This CDR3 is CASSQGTGVYTGELFF. The CDR3 DNA is TGCGCCAGCAGCCAAGGGACAGGGGTTTACACCGGGGAGCTGTTTTTT.

The count of this clone is one. The chain couples TRBV5-4 to TRBJ1-1, with 8 bases that match TRBD1. CDR3 length: 14 amino acids. From germline, CDR1 is SGHNT and CDR2 YYREEE (reference sequence). With V trimmed by 0 bases and J by 4 bases, 2 bases remained unmatched. The CDR3 DNA reads as TGTGCCAGCAGCTTGGACAGGGGGGGCACTGAAGCTTTCTTT. This gives the protein CASSLDRGGTEAFF.

The chain is built from TRBV20-1 and TRBJ1-2, with 7 bases that match TRBD1. The junction had 2 bases not matched to a gene; V was cut back by 6 bases and J by 4 bases. Looked up from germline, CDR1 is DFQATT and CDR2 is SNEGSKA (reference sequence). This CDR3 spans 11 amino acids. The DNA for the CDR3 is TGCAGTGCCGGGACAGCCTATGGCTACACCTTC. As protein: CSAGTAYGYTF.

In nucleotides, the CDR3 is TGCGCCAGCAGCCCGACAGGGATCCACTACGAGCAGTACTTC. Protein sequence: CASSPTGIHYEQYF. This rearrangement joins TRBV5-1 to TRBJ2-7; 7 positions match TRBD1. The germline gives CDR1 SGHRS, CDR2 YFSETQ. V gave up 4 bases and J gave up 3 bases; unmatched junction bases: 7. The CDR3 sequence is 14 residues long. The variable domain in full, with the rest retrieved from reference TRBV5-1 and TRBJ2-7, is KAGVTQTPRYLIKTRGQQVTLSCSPISGHRSVSWYQQTPGQGLQFLFEYFSETQRNKGNFPGRFSGRQFSNSRSEMNVSTLELGDSALYLCASSPTGIHYEQYFGPGTRLTVT.